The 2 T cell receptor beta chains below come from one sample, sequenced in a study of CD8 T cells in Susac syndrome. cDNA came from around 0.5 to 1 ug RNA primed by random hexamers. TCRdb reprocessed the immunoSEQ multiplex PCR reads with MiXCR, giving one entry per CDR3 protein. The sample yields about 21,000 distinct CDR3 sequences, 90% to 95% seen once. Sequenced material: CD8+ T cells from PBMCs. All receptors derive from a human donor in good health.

CDR3: CASSQVKRGGLRDNEQFF. The CDR3 DNA is TGCGCCAGCAGCCAAGTCAAGCGGGGGGGCCTGCGGGACAATGAGCAGTTCTTC. This rearrangement joins TRBV4-1 to TRBJ2-1; 10 bases align to TRBD2. The CDR3 runs 18 residues. Germline V gene sequence: CDR1 MGHRA, CDR2 YSYEKL. V shed 1 base, J shed 5 bases, and the junction held 11 bases outside the gene matches.

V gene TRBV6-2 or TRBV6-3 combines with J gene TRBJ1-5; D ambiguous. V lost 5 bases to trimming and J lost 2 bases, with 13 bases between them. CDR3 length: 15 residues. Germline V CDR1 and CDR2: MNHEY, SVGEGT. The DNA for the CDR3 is TGTGCCAGCAGTGGGTCCCGTATGGGCAATCAGCCCCAGCATTTT. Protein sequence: CASSGSRMGNQPQHF.